This T cell receptor beta chain comes out of a study of neoadjuvant anti-PD-1 for oral cavity cancer. Cohort: HPV-negative, locally advanced oral cavity squamous cell carcinoma patients. PBMCs were not maintained or expanded in culture before analysis. Overall study findings and caveats: Only a few patients per response group were TCR-analyzed; validation needed. After neoadjuvant nivolumab, PBMC T cell clonality was significantly higher in non-responders than responders.

Profiling relied on immunoSEQ multiplex PCR, and the TCRdb table lists in-frame clones only, not all of them. The sample consists of about 80,000 clones, approximately 80% of them appearing once. To note about this clone: No antigen is known for it.

The V gene lost 5 bases and the J gene lost 8 bases, with 16 bases spanning the gap. The CDR3 contains 14 residues. The germline CDR1 and CDR2 sequences are MDHEN and SYDVKM. Sequences were derived from PBMCs, sampled before nivolumab (anti-PD-1) treatment. V is TRBV28 and J is TRBJ2-4, with D possibly matching TRBD2 (6 bases). This clonotype was sampled from a person aged 35-79 years with oral cavity squamous cell carcinoma. The CDR3 is CASSQTRSGDIQYF. CDR3 coding DNA: TGTGCCAGCAGTCAAACTAGATCGGGGGACATTCAGTACTTC.